This entry lists 28 T cell receptor beta chains sequenced from one sample in a study of blood T cell repertoires in COVID-19. Using immunoSEQ multiplex PCR, the repertoire was profiled, and TCRdb retains in-frame clones only, with some absent. This sample has around 300,000 clones, with 90% found just once. The sequenced sample was peripheral blood. These receptors were taken from a woman aged 25 to 45 with COVID-19, enrolled during active disease.

For this clone: This CDR3 is also generated by other DNA sequences in the sample. The gene calls are TRBV5-4 and TRBJ1-5; D not resolved. The CDR3 totals 15 residues. CDR1 and CDR2 from the germline V gene are SGHNT and YYREEE (reference sequence). V lost 0 bases to trimming and J lost 1 base, with 8 bases between them. The CDR3: CASSLGGGSNQPQHF. The CDR3 DNA follows: TGTGCCAGCAGCTTGGGAGGAGGGAGCAATCAGCCCCAGCATTTT. The full variable domain, in which reference TRBV5-4 and TRBJ1-5 provide the parts outside the CDR3, is ETGVTQSPTHLIKTRGQQVTLRCSSQSGHNTVSWYQQALGQGPQFIFQYYREEENGRGNFPPRFSGLQFPNYSSELNVNALELDDSALYLCASSLGGGSNQPQHFGDGTRLSIL.

The V gene is TRBV10-3, the J gene TRBJ2-7; TRBD2 might be the D (5 bases). This CDR3 region has 14 residues. Germline V CDR1 and CDR2: ENHRY, SYGVKD. V shed 0 bases and J shed 7 bases, with 13 bases lying between them. Here the CDR3 reads CAISESWAGGEQYF. As DNA, the CDR3 is TGTGCCATCAGTGAGTCGTGGGCCGGAGGTGAGCAGTACTTC.

This chain connects TRBV20-1 to TRBJ1-6, with TRBD1 as a possible D gene (6 bases). Germline assignment: CDR1 DFQATT and CDR2 SNEGSKA (reference sequence). The germline V and J ends were trimmed by 3 bases and 7 bases, with 13 bases remaining between them. The CDR3 is made up of 14 amino acids. The CDR3 DNA reads as TGCAGTGCTAGTCCCAGTACAGGGAATTCACCCCTCCACTTT. Amino acid sequence: CSASPSTGNSPLHF.

This clone was picked up one time. This sequence joins TRBV18 and TRBJ1-1; the match to TRBD1 covers 8 bases. This CDR3 has 16 amino acids. J was trimmed by 5 bases and V by 1 base; bases with no gene match: 9. Germline-derived CDR1 and CDR2 are KGHSH and LQKENI. In DNA form, the CDR3 reads TGTGCCAGCTCACCACGGGCAGGGGGCGAAGTAACTGAAGCTTTCTTT. Translated, it gives CASSPRAGGEVTEAFF.

The V gene is TRBV27, the J gene TRBJ2-1; TRBD2 matches 9 bases. With V trimmed by 3 bases and J by 7 bases, 10 bases remained unmatched. CDR1 is MNHEY and CDR2 is SMNVEV in the germline V gene (reference sequence). The CDR3 runs 16 residues. This chain's CDR3 is CASSFSGGIIGNEQFF. The CDR3 DNA follows: TGTGCCAGCAGTTTCAGCGGGGGGATCATTGGGAATGAGCAGTTCTTC.

The chain employs TRBV11-2 and TRBJ1-1; 11 bases agree with TRBD1. V lost 6 bases to trimming and J lost 9 bases; unmatched junction nucleotides: 6. Germline assignment: CDR1 SGHAT and CDR2 FQNNGV. CDR3 length: 13 amino acids. CDR3 bases: TGTGCCAGCAGTCCGGGACAGGGGGGCCAAGCTTTCTTT. Protein: CASSPGQGGQAFF.

The chain is built from TRBV30 and TRBJ1-6; 8 positions agree with TRBD1. The trim removed 7 bases at V and 9 bases at J, leaving 5 bases unmatched. Per germline, CDR1 GTSNPN and CDR2 SVGIG (reference sequence). CDR3 length equals 12 residues. The CDR3 nucleotides are TGTGCCTCGACAGGGGAGGGTTCACCCCTCCACTTT. Its translation: CASTGEGSPLHF.

In nucleotides, the CDR3 is TGTGCCAGCAGCTTAGCGAAACATATACAAGAGACCCAGTACTTC. Protein sequence: CASSLAKHIQETQYF. This chain joins TRBV7-9 and TRBJ2-5; D is unclear. CDR3 length equals 15 residues. The germline CDR1 and CDR2 sequences are SEHNR and FQNEAQ (reference sequence). V lost 0 bases and J lost 2, with 10 bases in between.

The chain uses TRBV6-4 and TRBJ1-2; perhaps TRBD1 as D (5 bases). Germline lookup yields CDR1 MRHNA and CDR2 SNTAGT. The CDR3 totals 15 residues. The V end was cut by 6 bases, the J end by 8 bases, with 22 bases between. The CDR3 loop is CASRRGGAVSEGYTF. CDR3 coding DNA: TGTGCCAGCAGGAGGGGCGGGGCAGTATCGGAAGGCTACACCTTC.

Concerning this clone itself: The same CDR3 arises from other DNA sequences in this sample as well. This rearrangement joins TRBV7-9 to TRBJ2-7; D is possibly TRBD2 (5 bases). This CDR3 is 12 amino acids long. Trimming cost V 4 bases and J 3 bases, with 7 bases left between them. The germline V gene has CDR1 SEHNR and CDR2 FQNEAQ (reference sequence). CDR3 sequence reads: CASSSGVYEQYF. Written as DNA, the CDR3 is TGTGCCAGCAGCTCCGGGGTCTACGAGCAGTACTTC.

The chain is built from TRBV30 and TRBJ2-3; D uncertain. This CDR3 has 13 residues. Trimming removed 0 bases at V and 5 bases at J, with 9 bases between. CDR1 is GTSNPN, CDR2 SVGIG, per germline (reference sequence). CDR3 coding DNA: TGTGCCTGGAGTGTTGGTCGAGGAGATACGCAGTATTTT. Translated: CAWSVGRGDTQYF.

V and J are TRBV9 and TRBJ2-7; tentatively, D is TRBD2 (7 bases). Between the trimmed V and J ends, which lost 4 bases and 2 bases, there was a span of 16 bases. CDR3 size: 15 residues. From germline, CDR1 is SGDLS and CDR2 YYNGEE. The CDR3 loop is CASSPGGGATYEQYF. The CDR3 region has the DNA TGTGCCAGCAGCCCGGGGGGCGGTGCCACCTACGAGCAGTACTTC.

The chain combines TRBV28 with TRBJ1-2; a weak D match, TRBD1 (6 bases). The CDR3 loop spans 15 amino acids. Trimming took 5 bases from V and 0 from J, leaving 13 bases between them. Per germline, CDR1 MDHEN and CDR2 SYDVKM. The CDR3 DNA follows: TGTGCCAGCAGTCCCTGGGACAATCCTAACTATGGCTACACCTTC. Encoded protein: CASSPWDNPNYGYTF.

The chain combines TRBV19 with TRBJ2-1, with a weak D call TRBD2 (6 bases). Per germline, CDR1 LNHDA and CDR2 SQIVND (reference sequence). V lost 6 bases and J lost 0, with 18 bases in between. The CDR3 extends over 17 amino acids. The CDR3 bases are TGTGCCAGTAGCCCCCACCCCGGACTAAGCTCCTACAATGAGCAGTTCTTC. Amino acids: CASSPHPGLSSYNEQFF.

This clone was found once. The chain uses TRBV5-1 and TRBJ2-1, with D maybe TRBD2 (5 bases). Germline values: CDR1 SGHRS, CDR2 YFSETQ. The CDR3 runs to 15 residues. V lost 3 bases, J lost 4 bases, and 14 bases lay in between. The CDR3 protein is CASSWLSGTYNEQFF. The DNA of the CDR3 is TGCGCCAGCAGCTGGTTGAGCGGAACTTACAATGAGCAGTTCTTC.

This chain uses TRBV2 with TRBJ1-4; weak D call: TRBD1 (5 bases). The germline gives CDR1 SNHLY, CDR2 FYNNEI. The CDR3 contains 15 residues. Trimming cost V 5 bases and J 4 bases, with 14 bases left between them. The CDR3 DNA reads TGTGCCAGCAGTTCGGAGGGACTGAGTAATGAAAAACTGTTTTTT. Translation gives CASSSEGLSNEKLFF.

J is TRBJ1-5 and V is TRBV19; TRBD1 agrees at 8 bases. The length of the CDR3 is 12 residues. V was clipped by 10 bases and J by 7 bases; unmatched bases: 6. Germline V CDR1 and CDR2: LNHDA, SQIVND (reference sequence). The CDR3 DNA follows: TGTGCCACCCGACAGGGGATGCAGCCCCAGCATTTT. It yields the protein CATRQGMQPQHF.

This clone appeared once. V is TRBV19 and J is TRBJ1-1; 9 bases agree with TRBD1. Trimming removed 3 bases from V and 11 bases from J; junction bases left unmatched: 4. Germline values: CDR1 LNHDA, CDR2 SQIVND (reference sequence). The CDR3 runs to 12 residues. The CDR3 DNA reads as TGTGCCAGTAGTATGGGGACAGGGTGGGCTTTCTTT. This encodes CASSMGTGWAFF.

The chain recombines TRBV28 with TRBJ2-1, with 7 nucleotides matching TRBD2. Per germline, CDR1 MDHEN and CDR2 SYDVKM. V lost 4 bases, J lost 6 bases, and 6 bases stayed unmatched. CDR3 length: 14 amino acids. The DNA for the CDR3 is TGTGCCAGCAGTTCCAGCGGGACCACCAATGAGCAGTTCTTC. Amino acids: CASSSSGTTNEQFF.

This clone appeared a single time. The chain employs TRBV4-2 and TRBJ2-5; possible D gene TRBD2, 5 bases. Germline CDR1 reads LGHNA; CDR2 reads YNFKEQ. This CDR3 has 16 amino acids. Deletions cut 0 bases from V and 3 bases from J, with 14 bases between. DNA of the CDR3: TGTGCCAGCAGCCAAGATGGGAGATTTTCAAAAGAGACCCAGTACTTC. Translating gives CASSQDGRFSKETQYF.

The chain joins TRBV24-1 to TRBJ2-5; 11 nucleotides match TRBD2. V dropped 0 bases and J dropped 3; count of bases not matched to a gene: 2. The CDR3 is 16 amino acids. Germline V gene sequence: CDR1 KGHDR, CDR2 SFDVKD. The CDR3: CATSDLGSGGEETQYF. The CDR3 nucleotides read TGTGCCACCAGTGATTTGGGTAGCGGGGGGGAAGAGACCCAGTACTTC.

The chain is built from TRBV27 and TRBJ1-1; D is undetermined. Germline assignment: CDR1 MNHEY and CDR2 SMNVEV (reference sequence). CDR3 length: 16 amino acids. V was shortened by 0 bases and J by 1 base, with 12 bases between the two germline ends. CDR3: CASSLSGIAGNTEAFF. CDR3 bases: TGTGCCAGCAGTTTATCGGGAATAGCGGGGAACACTGAAGCTTTCTTT.

V usage is TRBV12-5 and J usage is TRBJ1-1, with TRBD1 as a possible D gene (5 bases). Germline-derived CDR1 and CDR2 are LGHNT and FRNRAP. The V end lost 1 base, the J end lost 4 bases, and 10 bases lay between the germline ends. The CDR3 spans 14 residues. The CDR3 is CASGLGRDTTEAFF. Here the CDR3 DNA reads TGTGCTAGTGGTTTGGGCAGGGATACCACTGAAGCTTTCTTT.

The chain has TRBV3-1 (or the pseudogene TRBV3-2) and TRBJ1-5; 7 bases map to TRBD1. With 2 bases clipped from V and 7 bases from J, the junction kept 2 bases outside the gene matches. This CDR3 is 13 amino acids long. Germline V gene data show CDR1 as LGHDT and CDR2 as YNNKEL (reference sequence). The CDR3 here is CASSQNRGQPQHF. CDR3 DNA: TGTGCCAGCAGCCAAAACAGGGGCCAGCCCCAGCATTTT.

The V call is TRBV5-6, the J call TRBJ1-2, with D unclear. The V end lost 2 bases, the J end lost 0 bases, and 20 bases lay between the germline ends. From germline, CDR1 is SGHDT and CDR2 YYEEEE. This CDR3 has 18 residues. CDR3 protein: CASSFFGTVGFSNYGYTF. CDR3 DNA sequence: TGTGCCAGCAGCTTCTTCGGAACTGTGGGCTTTTCTAACTATGGCTACACCTTC.

The chain joins TRBV11-3 to TRBJ2-3, with 9 bases that match TRBD1. V lost 1 base, J lost 5 bases, and 4 bases stayed unmatched. CDR1 is SGHNT and CDR2 is YENEEA in the germline V gene. CDR3 length equals 15 residues. This CDR3 reads CASSLGQGVGDTQYF. As DNA, the CDR3 is TGTGCCAGCAGCTTAGGACAGGGGGTAGGAGATACGCAGTATTTT. Full variable domain (outside the CDR3, taken from reference TRBV11-3 and TRBJ2-3): EAGVVQSPRYKIIEKKQPVAFWCNPISGHNTLYWYLQNLGQGPELLIRYENEEAVDDSQLPKDRFSAERLKGVDSTLKIQPAELGDSAVYLCASSLGQGVGDTQYFGPGTRLTVL.

This chain uses TRBV27 with TRBJ2-5; D possibly corresponds to TRBD1 (6 bases). V lost 4 bases, J lost 1 base, and 10 bases lay in between. The CDR3 runs to 14 residues. Germline V CDR1 and CDR2: MNHEY, SMNVEV (reference sequence). CDR3 residues: CASSSTGRQETQYF. The CDR3 bases are TGTGCCAGCAGTTCGACAGGCCGCCAAGAGACCCAGTACTTC.

Details on this clone: Other DNA sequences in this specimen translate into the identical CDR3. This rearrangement joins TRBV19 to TRBJ2-7, with 7 bases lining up with TRBD2. The germline V gene encodes CDR1 LNHDA and CDR2 SQIVND (reference sequence). Trimming took 8 bases from V and 4 from J; bases not matched to a gene: 5. The CDR3 consists of 12 residues. The CDR3 spells CASSGGGYEQYF. CDR3 coding DNA: TGTGCCAGTTCGGGCGGGGGTTACGAGCAGTACTTC.